This passage covers 7 T cell receptor beta chains from one sample sequenced in a study of blood T cell repertoires in COVID-19. Measured with immunoSEQ multiplex PCR; TCRdb has only the in-frame clones, and not every one. The data hold some 250,000 clones, with 70% to 90% observed a single time. Sequencing used peripheral blood. All receptors come from a woman aged 25 to 39 who had recovered from COVID-19.

V and J are TRBV11-2 and TRBJ1-6, with D maybe TRBD1 (5 bases). The length of the CDR3 is 15 residues. In germline, CDR1 is SGHAT, CDR2 FQNNGV. V lost 3 bases, J lost 3 bases, and 9 bases lay in between. The DNA for the CDR3 is TGTGCCAGCAGCTTTGGGGCTGACTATAATTCACCCCTCCACTTT. Its translation: CASSFGADYNSPLHF. The full variable domain, in which reference TRBV11-2 and TRBJ1-6 provide the parts outside the CDR3, is EAGVAQSPRYKIIEKRQSVAFWCNPISGHATLYWYQQILGQGPKLLIQFQNNGVVDDSQLPKDRFSAERLKGVDSTLKIQPAKLEDSAVYLCASSFGADYNSPLHFGNGTRLTVT.

V and J are TRBV2 and TRBJ2-4; D gene unclear. Deletions cut 3 bases from V and 7 bases from J, with 10 bases between. Germline values: CDR1 SNHLY, CDR2 FYNNEI. CDR3 length: 13 residues. In DNA, the CDR3 is TGTGCCAGCAGTGAGGCAGCGATTAACATTCAGTACTTC. Translating it yields CASSEAAINIQYF.

This clone was seen more than once but under ten times. The chain carries TRBV14 and TRBJ2-1; 10 bases align to TRBD2. V lost 3 bases to trimming and J lost 4 bases; unmatched junction nucleotides: 3. Germline CDR1 reads SGHDN; CDR2 reads FVKESK. The CDR3 is made up of 15 amino acids. CDR3 in amino acids: CASSHRAGGYNEQFF. The CDR3 coding sequence is TGTGCCAGCAGCCACCGAGCGGGGGGGTACAATGAGCAGTTCTTC.

The chain has TRBV12-3 or TRBV12-4 and TRBJ1-1, with D tentatively TRBD1 (6 bases). The V and J ends lost 6 bases and 4 bases respectively, with 12 bases between them. This CDR3 is built from 13 residues. DNA of the CDR3: TGTGCCAGCAGCTCGACAGGAGGCACTGAAGCTTTCTTT. This gives the protein CASSSTGGTEAFF.

The chain uses TRBV7-5 and TRBJ2-7; the table gives TRBD1 as D, unverified against the DNA. TRBV7-5 is shown as a pseudogene. This CDR3 has 12 residues. The CDR3 loop reads CVRRYTAYEQYF. The CDR3 DNA reads TGTGTCAGAAGGTATACAGCTTACGAGCAGTACTTC.

The V and J genes are TRBV27 and TRBJ2-7; 8 bases are a match to TRBD2. Trimming cost V 2 bases and J 2 bases; bases outside gene matches: 2. CDR1 is MNHEY, CDR2 SMNVEV, per germline (reference sequence). The CDR3 runs 14 residues. The CDR3 coding sequence is TGTGCCAGCAGTTTAAGGCGGGGGGCCTACGAGCAGTACTTC. Its protein is CASSLRRGAYEQYF.

This rearrangement joins TRBV11-2 to TRBJ2-1; 9 nucleotides match TRBD2. In germline, CDR1 is SGHAT, CDR2 FQNNGV. V lost 4 bases to trimming and J lost 3 bases; unmatched junction nucleotides: 4. This CDR3 contains 15 residues. The CDR3 nucleotides are TGTGCCAGCAGCTCCCTAGCGGGGAACTACAATGAGCAGTTCTTC. Its translation is CASSSLAGNYNEQFF.